These 20 T cell receptor beta chains originate from one sample sequenced in a study of regulatory T cells in long-lasting Graves disease. The time point was: newly diagnosed GD, antithyroid drugs for less than 3 months. The TCR library was made from RNA that had been extracted from PBMCs in TRIzol. Building the TCR beta libraries relied on iRepertoire HTBI primers, and CDR3 regions underwent Arm-PCR. From the multiplex PCR reads, TCRdb called clonotypes with MiXCR, one entry per CDR3 protein. The table shows hundreds of thousands of distinct CDR3 sequences, with over 12% occurring only once. The sample also formed part of further work on T cells in Graves' hyperthyroidism and ophthalmopathy.

The starting material was peripheral blood mononuclear cells (PBMCs), obtained at new diagnosis, from a patient treated with antithyroid drugs. All receptors come from a woman in her forties with Graves disease.

This clonotype was picked up many times. This chain links TRBV12-3 or TRBV12-4 with TRBJ1-1; TRBD1 is a possible D gene (5 bases). The CDR3 contains 13 residues. The V end lost 3 bases, the J end lost 2 bases, and 7 bases lay between the germline ends. CDR3 sequence reads: CASSLGHNTEAFF. CDR3 bases: TGTGCCAGCAGTTTGGGGCATAACACTGAAGCTTTCTTT.

This clonotype has just a few counts. This chain links TRBV6-2 or TRBV6-3 with TRBJ1-2; weak D call: TRBD1 (6 bases). CDR3 length equals 12 residues. The ends were cut back, 5 bases at V and 6 bases at J, with 10 bases in the middle. Germline V gene data show CDR1 as MNHEY and CDR2 as SVGEGT. The CDR3 loop reads CASSESGDGYTF. The CDR3 bases are TGTGCCAGCAGTGAATCAGGGGATGGCTACACCTTC.

This clonotype was seen many times. The rearrangement joins TRBV29-1 to TRBJ1-2; maybe TRBD1 (5 bases). Per the germline V gene, CDR1 is SQVTM and CDR2 is ANQGSEA. The CDR3 covers 12 residues. V lost 6 bases and J lost 8, with 16 bases in between. The CDR3 DNA follows: TGCAGCGTCCCTGCTGGACAAGGGGGCTACACCTTC. It specifies CSVPAGQGGYTF.

The CDR3 DNA is TGCGCCAGCAGCCCGGACACCTCTGGAAACACCATATATTTT. It codes for CASSPDTSGNTIYF. This chain links TRBV5-1 with TRBJ1-3; the D gene is possibly TRBD1 (5 bases). This CDR3 contains 14 residues. Germline V CDR1 and CDR2: SGHRS, YFSETQ. The ends were cut back, 4 bases at V and 0 bases at J, with 8 bases in the middle.

This clonotype occurred many times. This chain uses TRBV19 with TRBJ2-1; the match to TRBD1 covers 7 bases. The germline CDR1 and CDR2 sequences are LNHDA and SQIVND (reference sequence). V was pared by 11 bases and J by 3 bases, with 16 bases of the junction left unmatched. The CDR3 extends over 16 amino acids. The CDR3 loop is CAGHSRDSKGYNEQFF. CDR3 nucleotides: TGTGCCGGACACAGCCGGGACAGTAAGGGCTACAATGAGCAGTTCTTC.

This clonotype turned up a few times. The J gene is TRBJ2-1, the V gene TRBV24-1; 10 bases are a match to TRBD1. The V gene's germline CDR1 is KGHDR and CDR2 SFDVKD. The length of the CDR3 is 15 residues. The V segment lost 8 bases and the J segment 5 bases; nucleotides outside the gene matches: 8. CDR3 DNA sequence: TGTGCCACCACCCCCACCGGGACAGGGGACAATGAGCAGTTCTTC. Translating it yields CATTPTGTGDNEQFF.

This clonotype was detected many times. This chain links TRBV27 with TRBJ2-1; D uncertain. The CDR3 has 13 residues. Between the trimmed V and J ends, which lost 5 bases and 7 bases, there was a span of 12 bases. Germline CDR1 and CDR2: MNHEY and SMNVEV (reference sequence). The chain's CDR3 is CASSGSSWNEQFF. In nucleotides, the CDR3 is TGTGCCAGCAGTGGCAGTTCGTGGAATGAGCAGTTCTTC.

V is TRBV19 and J is TRBJ2-1, with 8 bases matching TRBD1. The germline CDR1 and CDR2 sequences are LNHDA and SQIVND (reference sequence). Trimming removed 4 bases from V and 5 bases from J; junction bases left unmatched: 4. CDR3 size: 14 residues. This chain's CDR3 is CASSRAGGNNEQFF. DNA of the CDR3: TGTGCCAGTAGTAGGGCAGGGGGCAACAATGAGCAGTTCTTC.

This clonotype was detected ten times or more. One end of the junction fails to match germline, which may point to a read error. The chain recombines TRBV7-2 with TRBJ2-5; TRBD2 matches 7 bases. Germline loops: CDR1 SGHTA, CDR2 FQGNSA. There are 17 residues in the CDR3. This CDR3 is CASNLRGVGFPQETQYF. The CDR3 DNA is TGTGCCAGCAACTTACGGGGGGTAGGATTTCCCCAAGAGACCCAGTACTTC.

This clonotype has at least ten counts. V gene TRBV3-1 combines with J gene TRBJ2-3, with 7 bases aligning to TRBD1. The CDR3 spans 16 residues. Trimming took 2 bases from V and 0 from J; bases not matched to a gene: 5. The V gene's germline CDR1 is LGHDT and CDR2 YNNKEL (reference sequence). CDR3 sequence: CASSQWVRGSTDTQYF. CDR3 in DNA: TGTGCCAGCAGCCAATGGGTCAGGGGGAGCACAGATACGCAGTATTTT.

This clonotype has ten or more counts. The chain recombines TRBV6-5 with TRBJ2-7; D is possibly TRBD1 or TRBD2 (5 bases each). CDR1 is MNHEY, CDR2 SVGAGI, per germline. This CDR3 is built from 15 residues. V dropped 0 bases and J dropped 2 bases, with 11 bases sitting between them. The CDR3 sequence: CASSYSGTGTYEQYF. The CDR3 nucleotides read TGTGCCAGCAGTTACTCCGGGACGGGGACCTACGAGCAGTACTTC.

The rearrangement links TRBV9 to TRBJ2-3, with D tentatively TRBD2 (7 bases). With 1 base removed from V and 4 bases from J, the gap between germline ends came to 13 bases. The V gene's germline CDR1 is SGDLS and CDR2 YYNGEE. The CDR3 consists of 15 residues. The CDR3 DNA is TGTGCCAGCAGCGTAAGCGGGACAAGGGCAGATACGCAGTATTTT. Encoded protein: CASSVSGTRADTQYF.

This clonotype was detected many times. V and J are TRBV11-2 and TRBJ2-4; a possible D gene is TRBD2 (6 bases). The germline V gene encodes CDR1 SGHAT and CDR2 FQNNGV. V dropped 5 bases and J dropped 0 bases, with 11 bases sitting between them. The CDR3 runs 15 residues. In DNA form, the CDR3 reads TGTGCCAGCAGCAACCCGGGACTAGCCAAAAACATTCAGTACTTC. It translates to CASSNPGLAKNIQYF. The variable domain in full, completed from reference TRBV11-2 and TRBJ2-4, reads EAGVAQSPRYKIIEKRQSVAFWCNPISGHATLYWYQQILGQGPKLLIQFQNNGVVDDSQLPKDRFSAERLKGVDSTLKIQPAKLEDSAVYLCASSNPGLAKNIQYFGAGTRLSVL.

On this clonotype: With a much larger clone just one base away, this may be a read error. This chain joins TRBV11-2 and TRBJ2-2; 9 nucleotides match TRBD1. Germline lookup yields CDR1 SGHAT and CDR2 FQNNGV. The length of the CDR3 is 15 residues. This CDR3 is CASMSWDRETEELFF. The CDR3 coding sequence is TGTGCCAGCATGTCCTGGGACAGGGAGACCGAGGAGCTGTTTTTT.

This clonotype has a handful of counts. The chain joins TRBV6-1 to TRBJ2-1; no firm D call. The CDR3 is 13 residues long. Per germline, CDR1 MNHNS and CDR2 SASEGT. V was pared by 2 bases and J by 9 bases, with 11 bases between. This CDR3 reads CASSERLAFEQFF. The CDR3 DNA sequence: TGTGCCAGCAGTGAAAGGTTGGCATTTGAGCAGTTCTTC.

The chain links TRBV7-9 to TRBJ2-7; possibly TRBD1 or TRBD2 for D (6 bases each). Per germline, CDR1 SEHNR and CDR2 FQNEAQ (reference sequence). The V end was cut by 1 base, the J end by 4 bases, with 20 bases between. The CDR3 loop spans 17 amino acids. DNA of the CDR3: TGTGCCAGCAGCTTAGGCGGAGGGGGAGCCCGCGGATACGAGCAGTACTTC. Translating gives CASSLGGGGARGYEQYF. Full variable domain (rest looked up from reference TRBV7-9 and TRBJ2-7): DTGVSQNPRHKITKRGQNVTFRCDPISEHNRLYWYRQTLGQGPEFLTYFQNEAQLEKSRLLSDRFSAERPKGSFSTLEIQRTEQGDSAMYLCASSLGGGGARGYEQYFGPGTRLTVT.

This clonotype was seen only once. This could be a read error, since a much larger clone is one nucleotide away. The rearrangement links TRBV20-1 to TRBJ2-1; D tentatively reads TRBD1 or TRBD2 (5 bases each). The assigned J gene may be wrong: the sequence end matches TRBJ2-5 better. This CDR3 is 13 amino acids long. Germline assignment: CDR1 DFQATT and CDR2 SNEGSKA (reference sequence). This CDR3 is CSAGGPDQGTQYF. The CDR3 bases are TGCAGTGCTGGAGGTCCAGACCAGGGGACCCAGTACTTC.

Of note for this clonotype: The conserved phenylalanine or tryptophan normally closing the CDR3 is absent here, so this likely arose from a read error. The rearrangement joins TRBV7-2 to TRBJ2-5, with D possibly being TRBD2 (6 bases). The end of the DNA is better explained by TRBJ2-1, so the J call may be wrong. The CDR3 has 13 residues. Germline assignment: CDR1 SGHTA and CDR2 FQGNSA. The CDR3 loop reads CASSSGTRNEQFL. Here the CDR3 DNA reads TGTGCCAGCAGCTCCGGGACTCGAAATGAGCAGTTCTTA.

There are many counts of this clonotype. This sequence joins TRBV28 and TRBJ1-6; tentatively, D is TRBD1 (5 bases). Trimming took 3 bases from V and 8 from J, leaving 5 bases between them. The germline CDR1 and CDR2 sequences are MDHEN and SYDVKM. CDR3 length equals 12 residues. The CDR3 DNA sequence: TGTGCCAGCAGTTTCAGGGATTCACCCCTCCACTTT. It specifies CASSFRDSPLHF.

The V call is TRBV20-1, the J call TRBJ1-1, with TRBD1 identical over 10 bases. Trimming cost V 3 bases and J 1 base; bases outside gene matches: 5. CDR1 DFQATT and CDR2 SNEGSKA come from the germline V gene (reference sequence). The CDR3 runs to 15 residues. The CDR3, as DNA: TGCAGTGCTAGGGAGACAGGGGGCCGGAACACTGAAGCTTTCTTT. This sequence encodes CSARETGGRNTEAFF.